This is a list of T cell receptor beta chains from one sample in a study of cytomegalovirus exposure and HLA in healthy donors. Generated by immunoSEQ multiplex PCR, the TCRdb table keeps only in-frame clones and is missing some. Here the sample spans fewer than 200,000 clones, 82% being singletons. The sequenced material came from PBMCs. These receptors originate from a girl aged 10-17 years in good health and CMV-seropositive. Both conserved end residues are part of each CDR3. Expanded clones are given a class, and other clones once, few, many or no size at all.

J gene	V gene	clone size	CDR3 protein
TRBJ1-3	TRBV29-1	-	CSGTGTPNSGNTIYF
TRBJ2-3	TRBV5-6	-	CASSLLRFRDLTDTQYF
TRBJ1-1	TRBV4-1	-	CASSQDSQRMNTEAFF
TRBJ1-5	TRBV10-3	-	CAISDLGGGNQPQHF
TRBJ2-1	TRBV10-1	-	CASSGAAFYNEQFF
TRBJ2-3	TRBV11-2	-	CASSSLRGSADTQYF
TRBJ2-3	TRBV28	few	CASSLAGPSTDTQYF
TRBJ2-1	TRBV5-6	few	CASSLTSGSGYNEQFF
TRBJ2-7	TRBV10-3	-	CAISETGGLYEQYF
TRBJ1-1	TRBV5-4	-	CASSLSGPIRGIGTEAFF
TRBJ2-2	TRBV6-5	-	CASSSPGNTGELFF
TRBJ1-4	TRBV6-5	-	CASRQQGDHEKLFF
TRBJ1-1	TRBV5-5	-	CASSLGQGVPTEAFF
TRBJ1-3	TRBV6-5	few	CASRETGNTIYF
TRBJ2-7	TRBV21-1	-	CASTPRYGQTYEQYF
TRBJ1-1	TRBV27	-	CASRLQGEIEAFF
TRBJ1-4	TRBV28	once	CASSVGVEKLFF
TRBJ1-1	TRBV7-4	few	CASSDGTDTEAFF
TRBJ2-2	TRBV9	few	CASSVTPQRGLTGELFF
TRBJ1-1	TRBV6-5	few	CASSYQMNTEAFF
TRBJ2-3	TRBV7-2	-	CASSQIGGPTDTQYF
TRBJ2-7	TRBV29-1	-	CSVEWTGSYEQYF
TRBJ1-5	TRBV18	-	CASSPTGTGEQPQHF
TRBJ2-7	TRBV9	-	CASSGLRDRGLLGEQYF
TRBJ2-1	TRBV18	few	CASSPGGYGYNEQFF
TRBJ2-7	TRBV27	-	CASGQTGTYEQYF
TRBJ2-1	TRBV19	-	CASSIRQGWNEQFF
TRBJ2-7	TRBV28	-	CASSLDVSRTQYF
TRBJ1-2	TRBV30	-	CAWSARRAGYTF
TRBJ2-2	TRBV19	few	CATTDTNTGELFF
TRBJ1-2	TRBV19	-	CASSIANRALIDGYTF
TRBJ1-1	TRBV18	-	CASSPPYTEAFF
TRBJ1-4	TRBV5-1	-	CASSFGTANEKLFF